The source of this T cell receptor beta chain is a study of Tregs in tolerant kidney transplant recipients. As for the study in general: Sorting of CD4+CD25+CD127- cells followed roughly 3-day belatacept mixed lymphocyte reactions, sometimes with roughly 5-day graft donor restimulation. Recipient cells were told from donor cells by antibody staining.

The V end lost 0 bases, the J end lost 5 bases, and 9 bases lay between the germline ends. The V gene's germline CDR1 is SGHRS and CDR2 YFSETQ. This CDR3 is built from 14 residues. The data were produced by immunoSEQ multiplex PCR, yet TCRdb's version contains in-frame clones alone and is incomplete. The table lists around 30,000 clones, 82% of them singletons. Worth noting for this clone: Its target is unknown.

This rearrangement joins TRBV5-1 to TRBJ1-5, with unresolved D. The sample consisted of Tregs from blood cultured with allogeneic cells. The clonotype comes from a human donor in good health. As DNA, the CDR3 is TGCGCCAGCAGCTTGGAATCCGGGGATCAGCCCCAGCATTTT. Translating gives CASSLESGDQPQHF.